Shown below are 25 T cell receptor beta chains from a single sample sequenced in a study of cytomegalovirus exposure and HLA in healthy donors (dated by TCRdb to 2016 to 2017). The library came from the immunoSEQ multiplex PCR assay. For the multiplex PCR, a mixture combining 60 forward primers for TCR Vbeta segments and 13 reverse primers for TCR Jbeta segments was used. TCRdb stores this immuneACCESS table with in-frame sequences only. Part of the clones is absent; in the studies checked, under half of the shortfall reflects unresolved V genes, and no reason is known for the rest. The sample yields approximately 220,000 clones; 60% to 80% were counted once. In total, the top ten clones hold 1.8% of the sample. The material sequenced was PBMCs. These receptors all come from a male donor in good health and CMV-seronegative.

The chain's CDR3 is CASSLGGGDNSPLHF. As DNA, the CDR3 is TGTGCCAGCAGCCTTGGGGGGGGAGATAATTCACCCCTCCACTTT. The chain joins TRBV7-3 to TRBJ1-6; a possible D gene is TRBD1 (5 bases). CDR1 is SGHTA and CDR2 is FQGTGA in the germline V gene. The CDR3 has 15 residues. Trimming cost V 5 bases and J 5 bases, with 13 bases left between them.

The V call is TRBV14, the J call TRBJ2-2, with 7 bases fitting TRBD2. The CDR3 length is 17 residues. Germline CDR1 SGHDN, CDR2 FVKESK. The V gene end was trimmed by 0 bases and the J gene end by 5 bases; junction bases not matched to a gene: 9. The CDR3 coding sequence is TGTGCCAGCAGCCAAGATCTCAGCGGGATTGGTACCGGGGAGCTGTTTTTT. Protein sequence: CASSQDLSGIGTGELFF.

The V and J genes are TRBV19 and TRBJ1-5; 8 bases are shared with TRBD1. The CDR3 sequence is 14 residues long. Trimming took 4 bases from V and 5 from J; bases not matched to a gene: 4. Germline lookup yields CDR1 LNHDA and CDR2 SQIVND (reference sequence). The CDR3 nucleotides are TGTGCCAGTAGTAAGACAGGGGAGTATCAGCCCCAGCATTTT. Its protein product is CASSKTGEYQPQHF.

CDR3 DNA sequence: TGTGCCAGCAGCGACAGGGCCTCCTACAATGAGCAGTTCTTC. Translation gives CASSDRASYNEQFF. This sequence joins TRBV7-9 and TRBJ2-1; TRBD1 aligns across 7 bases. CDR1 is SEHNR, CDR2 FQNEAQ, per germline (reference sequence). V trimming: 5 bases; J trimming: 0 bases; junction bases outside the gene matches: 1. CDR3 size: 14 residues.

This chain connects TRBV7-8 to TRBJ2-7; 13 positions match TRBD2. V trimming: 5 bases; J trimming: 0 bases; junction bases outside the gene matches: 4. The germline gives CDR1 SGHVS, CDR2 FQNEAQ. The CDR3 has 16 amino acids. Here the CDR3 DNA reads TGTGCCAGCAGCCCGTGGACTAGCGGGAGCTCCTACGAGCAGTACTTC. Its protein product is CASSPWTSGSSYEQYF.

With respect to this clone: A junction boundary mismatches the germline segment, possibly from a read error. This specimen includes other DNA sequences encoding the same CDR3. In DNA, the CDR3 is TGCGCCAGCAGTGAAGGGGCCGGATCTAACTATGGCTACACCTTC. Translation gives CASSEGAGSNYGYTF. The chain combines TRBV6-1 with TRBJ1-2; a weak D match, TRBD1 (5 bases). Per germline, CDR1 MNHNS and CDR2 SASEGT. The CDR3 spans 15 residues.

The table lists this clone with a few counts. The chain is built from TRBV15 and TRBJ2-1; 8 bases are shared with TRBD2. With 1 base clipped from V and 15 bases from J, the junction kept 8 bases outside the gene matches. From germline, CDR1 is LNHNV and CDR2 YYDKDF (reference sequence). The CDR3 extends over 13 amino acids. CDR3 nucleotide sequence: TGTGCCACCAGCAGAGCCCGGGGGGGCGGTCCGTTCTTC. This sequence encodes CATSRARGGGPFF.

The chain carries TRBV29-1 and TRBJ2-1; TRBD1 agrees at 7 bases. V lost 7 bases and J lost 0; bases outside the gene matches: 6. Germline V gene lookup returns CDR1 SQVTM and CDR2 ANQGSEA. This CDR3 has 14 residues. The CDR3 spells CSGAGTDSYNEQFF. The CDR3 DNA is TGCAGCGGAGCCGGGACAGACTCCTACAATGAGCAGTTCTTC.

This chain joins TRBV7-6 and TRBJ2-3, with D perhaps TRBD2 (6 bases). Germline loops: CDR1 SGHVS, CDR2 FNYEAQ. The CDR3 runs to 15 residues. Between the trimmed V and J ends, which lost 1 base and 0 bases, there was a span of 8 bases. CDR3 sequence: CASSLGLASTDTQYF. CDR3 nucleotide sequence: TGTGCCAGCAGCTTAGGTCTAGCGAGCACAGATACGCAGTATTTT.

The gene calls are TRBV9 and TRBJ2-1; D uncertain. Per germline, CDR1 SGDLS and CDR2 YYNGEE. The length of the CDR3 is 16 residues. Trimming cost V 3 bases and J 10 bases, with 23 bases left between them. This chain's CDR3 is CASSAIDSRLHIEQFF. Here the CDR3 DNA reads TGTGCCAGCAGCGCGATTGACTCCCGCCTTCATATAGAGCAGTTCTTC. The full variable domain, completed using reference TRBV9 and TRBJ2-1, is DSGVTQTPKHLITATGQRVTLRCSPRSGDLSVYWYQQSLDQGLQFLIQYYNGEERAKGNILERFSAQQFPDLHSELNLSSLELGDSALYFCASSAIDSRLHIEQFFGPGTRLTVL.

In this sample, this clone turned up a few times. V gene TRBV7-2 combines with J gene TRBJ1-3, with TRBD1 matching over 10 bases. CDR1 is SGHTA, CDR2 FQGNSA, per germline. Germline trimming cut 4 bases from V and 4 bases from J; bases unmatched to any gene: 7. This CDR3 is built from 16 residues. CDR3 coding DNA: TGTGCCAGCAGCTCCAGACAGGGGGCAGAAGGAAACACCATATATTTT. This encodes CASSSRQGAEGNTIYF.

The chain carries TRBV30 and TRBJ2-5; 15 nucleotides agree with TRBD2. In germline, CDR1 is GTSNPN, CDR2 SVGIG (reference sequence). The trim removed 0 bases at V and 7 bases at J, leaving 12 bases unmatched. This CDR3 is 18 amino acids long. The CDR3: CAWSVPGLAGGQFGTQYF. The CDR3, as DNA: TGTGCCTGGAGTGTACCGGGACTAGCGGGAGGTCAATTCGGGACCCAGTACTTC.

The chain joins TRBV27 to TRBJ2-4; D remains unclear. The V end was cut by 3 bases, the J end by 0 bases, with 6 bases between. CDR3 size: 14 residues. Germline V lookup: CDR1 MNHEY, CDR2 SMNVEV (reference sequence). CDR3: CASSLGVAKNIQYF. As DNA, the CDR3 is TGTGCCAGCAGTTTGGGCGTAGCCAAAAACATTCAGTACTTC.

The gene calls are TRBV14 and TRBJ1-1, with 10 bases that match TRBD1. Unmatched junction bases numbered 5, after V lost 1 base and J lost 3 bases. The CDR3 has 16 amino acids. Germline CDR1 and CDR2: SGHDN and FVKESK. The CDR3 region has the DNA TGTGCCAGCAGCCAAGGACAGGGGGCTACGTACACTGAAGCTTTCTTT. Residues: CASSQGQGATYTEAFF.

V usage is TRBV19 and J usage is TRBJ1-2; 7 bases agree with TRBD1. CDR3 length equals 15 residues. V was pared by 5 bases and J by 4 bases, with 10 bases of the junction left unmatched. Germline V lookup: CDR1 LNHDA, CDR2 SQIVND (reference sequence). CDR3 sequence reads: CASSLATEGAYGYTF. The CDR3 DNA follows: TGTGCCAGTAGTCTCGCGACTGAGGGGGCCTATGGCTACACCTTC.

The CDR3 loop reads CASSHQGREVDEQYF. CDR3 coding DNA: TGTGCCAGCAGCCACCAGGGGCGGGAGGTAGACGAGCAGTACTTC. The chain joins TRBV9 to TRBJ2-7, with 8 bases aligning to TRBD2. Germline-derived CDR1 and CDR2 are SGDLS and YYNGEE. CDR3 size: 15 residues. V lost 4 bases, J lost 5 bases, and 11 bases stayed unmatched.

This chain links TRBV28 with TRBJ2-7; 9 bases fit TRBD1. Looked up from germline, CDR1 is MDHEN and CDR2 is SYDVKM. J was trimmed by 4 bases and V by 5 bases; bases with no gene match: 6. This CDR3 is 14 amino acids long. For the CDR3, the DNA is TGTGCCAGCAGTATACAGGGGGCGTTGTACGAGCAGTACTTC. As protein: CASSIQGALYEQYF.

The CDR3, as DNA: TGTGCCAGTAGTATGGGCCGGAGGGGCGCAGATCAAGAGACCCAGTACTTC. It translates to CASSMGRRGADQETQYF. This chain joins TRBV19 and TRBJ2-5; D perhaps matches TRBD2 (6 bases). Per the germline V gene, CDR1 is LNHDA and CDR2 is SQIVND (reference sequence). The V end was cut by 3 bases, the J end by 2 bases, with 19 bases between. The CDR3 spans 17 residues.

The chain uses TRBV5-5 and TRBJ2-6; 9 positions match TRBD1. The CDR3 totals 18 residues. Trimming cost V 3 bases and J 0 bases; bases outside gene matches: 7. Looked up from germline, CDR1 is SGHKS and CDR2 is YYEKEE (reference sequence). CDR3 loop: CASSYAGTGLSGANVLTF. Written as DNA, the CDR3 is TGTGCCAGCAGCTACGCCGGGACAGGGCTCTCTGGGGCCAACGTCCTGACTTTC.

The chain couples TRBV5-6 to TRBJ2-1; 9 bases match TRBD1. J lost 5 bases, V lost 0 bases, and 9 bases had no gene match. Germline CDR1 and CDR2: SGHDT and YYEEEE. The CDR3 sequence is 17 residues long. For the CDR3, the DNA is TGTGCCAGCAGCTTGGGATTAAGGGACAGGGTCCACAATGAGCAGTTCTTC. It is translated as CASSLGLRDRVHNEQFF.

CDR3 amino acids: CASSPGGAGWYPSNTGELFF. The CDR3 region has the DNA TGTGCCAGCAGCCCCGGTGGAGCCGGTTGGTACCCATCGAACACCGGGGAGCTGTTTTTT. V and J are TRBV28 and TRBJ2-2; D remains unclear. The CDR3 extends over 20 amino acids. CDR1 is MDHEN, CDR2 SYDVKM, per germline. Trimming cost V 6 bases and J 0 bases, with 26 bases left between them.

The chain employs TRBV28 and TRBJ1-5; 10 positions match TRBD1. The CDR3 contains 15 residues. Germline CDR1 MDHEN, CDR2 SYDVKM. With 7 bases clipped from V and 5 bases from J, the junction kept 8 bases outside the gene matches. The CDR3 nucleotides are TGTGCCAGCACCGAGGCGACAGGGGGCTATCAGCCCCAGCATTTT. Translation: CASTEATGGYQPQHF.

The chain recombines TRBV19 with TRBJ1-6, with D uncertain. Germline V gene lookup returns CDR1 LNHDA and CDR2 SQIVND (reference sequence). The V gene lost 7 bases and the J gene lost 3 bases, with 7 bases spanning the gap. The CDR3 covers 13 residues. CDR3 in DNA: TGTGCCAGTACGTCTTTCTATAATTCACCCCTCCACTTT. As protein: CASTSFYNSPLHF. Combining the CDR3 with reference TRBV19 and TRBJ1-6 gives the whole variable domain DGGITQSPKYLFRKEGQNVTLSCEQNLNHDAMYWYRQDPGQGLRLIYYSQIVNDFQKGDIAEGYSVSREKKESFPLTVTSAQKNPTAFYLCASTSFYNSPLHFGNGTRLTVT.

The rearrangement uses TRBV5-4 and TRBJ1-2, with D possibly matching TRBD1 (5 bases). CDR1 SGHNT and CDR2 YYREEE come from the germline V gene (reference sequence). This CDR3 spans 14 amino acids. Trimming pared 4 bases from V and 4 bases from J, leaving 14 bases between. In nucleotides, the CDR3 is TGTGCCAGCAGCCCGCCGGGGGGTGGCTATGGCTACACCTTC. As protein: CASSPPGGGYGYTF. The entire variable domain, with the rest obtained from reference TRBV5-4 and TRBJ1-2, is as follows: ETGVTQSPTHLIKTRGQQVTLRCSSQSGHNTVSWYQQALGQGPQFIFQYYREEENGRGNFPPRFSGLQFPNYSSELNVNALELDDSALYLCASSPPGGGYGYTFGSGTRLTVV.

The chain recombines TRBV19 with TRBJ2-7, with 12 bases fitting TRBD2. Losses at the gene ends were 6 bases for V and 0 bases for J; bases not matched to a gene: 3. Germline loops: CDR1 LNHDA, CDR2 SQIVND (reference sequence). The CDR3 runs to 15 residues. CDR3 bases: TGTGCCAGTAGGAGGACTAGCGGGACCTCCTACGAGCAGTACTTC. Translated: CASRRTSGTSYEQYF.